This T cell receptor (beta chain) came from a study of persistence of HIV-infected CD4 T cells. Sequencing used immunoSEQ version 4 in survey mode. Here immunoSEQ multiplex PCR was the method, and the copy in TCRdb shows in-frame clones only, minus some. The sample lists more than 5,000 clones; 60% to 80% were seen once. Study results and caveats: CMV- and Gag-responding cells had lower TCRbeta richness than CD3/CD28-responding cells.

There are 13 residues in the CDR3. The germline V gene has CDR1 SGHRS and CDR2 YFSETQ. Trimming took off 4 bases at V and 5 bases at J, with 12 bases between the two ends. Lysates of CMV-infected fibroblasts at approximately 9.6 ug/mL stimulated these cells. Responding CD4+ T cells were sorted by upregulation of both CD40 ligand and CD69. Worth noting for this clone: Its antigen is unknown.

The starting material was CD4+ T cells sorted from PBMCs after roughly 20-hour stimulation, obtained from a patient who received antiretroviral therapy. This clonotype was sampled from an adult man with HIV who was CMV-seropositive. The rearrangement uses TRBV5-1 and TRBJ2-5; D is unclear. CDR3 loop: CASSPAVGETQYF. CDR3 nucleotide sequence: TGCGCCAGCAGCCCCGCCGTTGGGGAGACCCAGTACTTC.